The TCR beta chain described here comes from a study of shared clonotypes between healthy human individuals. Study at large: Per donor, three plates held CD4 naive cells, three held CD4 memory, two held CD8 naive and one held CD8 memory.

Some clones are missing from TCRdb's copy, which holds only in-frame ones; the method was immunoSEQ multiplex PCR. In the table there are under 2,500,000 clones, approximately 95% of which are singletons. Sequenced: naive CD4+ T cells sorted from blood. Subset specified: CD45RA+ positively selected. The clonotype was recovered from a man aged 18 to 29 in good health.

Here the CDR3 reads CASSLGDTVEAFF. Here the CDR3 DNA reads TGTGCCAGCAGCTTGGGTGATACAGTAGAAGCTTTCTTT. The chain joins TRBV11-3 to TRBJ1-1, with unresolved D. The CDR3 is 13 residues long. The ends were cut back, 3 bases at V and 8 bases at J, with 13 bases in the middle. The V gene's germline CDR1 is SGHNT and CDR2 YENEEA.